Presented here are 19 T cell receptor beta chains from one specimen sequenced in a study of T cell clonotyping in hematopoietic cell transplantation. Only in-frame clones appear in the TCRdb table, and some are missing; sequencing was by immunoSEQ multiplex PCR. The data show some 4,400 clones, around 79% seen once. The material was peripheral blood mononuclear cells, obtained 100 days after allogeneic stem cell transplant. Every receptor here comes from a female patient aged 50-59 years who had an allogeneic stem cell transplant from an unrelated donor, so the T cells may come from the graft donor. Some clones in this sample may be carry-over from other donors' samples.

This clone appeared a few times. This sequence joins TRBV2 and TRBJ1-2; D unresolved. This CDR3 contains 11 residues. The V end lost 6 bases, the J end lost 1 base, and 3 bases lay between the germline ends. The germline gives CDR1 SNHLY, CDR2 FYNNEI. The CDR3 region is CASSLNYGYTF. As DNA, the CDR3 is TGTGCCAGCAGCCTTAACTATGGCTACACCTTC.

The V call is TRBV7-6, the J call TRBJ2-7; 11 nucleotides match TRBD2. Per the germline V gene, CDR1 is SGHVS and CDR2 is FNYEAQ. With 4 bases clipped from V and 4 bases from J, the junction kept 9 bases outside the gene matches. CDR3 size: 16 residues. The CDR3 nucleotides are TGTGCCAGCAGCTCCCCCGGTAGCGGGGGGGCATACGAGCAGTACTTC. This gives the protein CASSSPGSGGAYEQYF.

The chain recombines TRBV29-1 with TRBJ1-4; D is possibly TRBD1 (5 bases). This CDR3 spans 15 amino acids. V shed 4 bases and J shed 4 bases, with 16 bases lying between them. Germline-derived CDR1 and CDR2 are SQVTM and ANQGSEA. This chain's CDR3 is CSVAALGRFNEKLFF. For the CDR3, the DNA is TGCAGCGTTGCCGCGTTGGGACGGTTTAATGAAAAACTGTTTTTT.

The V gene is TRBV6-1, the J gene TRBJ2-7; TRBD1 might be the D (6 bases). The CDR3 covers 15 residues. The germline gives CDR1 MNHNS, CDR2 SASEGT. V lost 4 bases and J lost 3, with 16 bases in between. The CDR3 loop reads CASSALPGQGYEQYF. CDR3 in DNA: TGTGCCAGCAGTGCATTGCCGGGACAAGGCTACGAGCAGTACTTC.

This CDR3 reads CASSLSRPDTQYF. The CDR3 bases are TGTGCCAGCAGTTTATCTCGCCCAGATACGCAGTATTTT. The rearrangement uses TRBV27 and TRBJ2-3; no reliable D call. Deletions cut 0 bases from V and 4 bases from J, with 5 bases between. The CDR3 is made up of 13 amino acids. Per germline, CDR1 MNHEY and CDR2 SMNVEV (reference sequence).

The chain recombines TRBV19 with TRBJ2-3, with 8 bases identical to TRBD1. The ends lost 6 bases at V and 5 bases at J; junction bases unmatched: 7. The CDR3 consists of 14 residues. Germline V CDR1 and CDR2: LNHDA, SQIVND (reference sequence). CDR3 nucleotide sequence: TGTGCCAGTAGACCAGGGGGCGCGGGAGATACGCAGTATTTT. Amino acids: CASRPGGAGDTQYF.

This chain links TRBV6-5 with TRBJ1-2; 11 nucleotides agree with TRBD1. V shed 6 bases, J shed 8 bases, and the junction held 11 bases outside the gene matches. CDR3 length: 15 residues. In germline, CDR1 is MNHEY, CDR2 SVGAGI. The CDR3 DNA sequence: TGTGCCAGCAGCACCACCGGACAGGGGGCTCGGGGCTACACCTTC. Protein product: CASSTTGQGARGYTF.

CDR3 in amino acids: CASSLAGMNNSPLHF. CDR3 sequence (DNA): TGCGCCAGCAGCTTAGCAGGGATGAATAATTCACCCCTCCACTTT. V is TRBV5-1 and J is TRBJ1-6, with D perhaps TRBD1 (5 bases). Between the trimmed V and J ends, which lost 2 bases and 5 bases, there was a span of 11 bases. Germline V gene data show CDR1 as SGHRS and CDR2 as YFSETQ. The CDR3 extends over 15 amino acids.

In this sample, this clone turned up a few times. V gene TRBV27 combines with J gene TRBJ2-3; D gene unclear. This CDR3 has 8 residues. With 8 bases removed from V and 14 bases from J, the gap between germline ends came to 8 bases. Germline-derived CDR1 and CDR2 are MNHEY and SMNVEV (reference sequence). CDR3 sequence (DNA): TGTGCCAGCGGCCGTAGGTATTTT. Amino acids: CASGRRYF.

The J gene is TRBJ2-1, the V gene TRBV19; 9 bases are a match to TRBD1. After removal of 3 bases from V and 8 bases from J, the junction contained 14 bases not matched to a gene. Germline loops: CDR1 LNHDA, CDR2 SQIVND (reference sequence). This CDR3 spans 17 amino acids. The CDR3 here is CASSIDGLGQGFDEQFF. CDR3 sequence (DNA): TGTGCCAGTAGTATTGACGGCTTAGGACAGGGGTTCGATGAGCAGTTCTTC.

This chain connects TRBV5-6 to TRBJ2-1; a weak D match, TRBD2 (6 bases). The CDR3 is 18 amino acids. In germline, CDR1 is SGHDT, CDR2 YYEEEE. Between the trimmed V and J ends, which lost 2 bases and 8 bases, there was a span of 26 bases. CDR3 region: CASSFPILALGGQYEQFF. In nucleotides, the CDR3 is TGTGCCAGCAGCTTCCCCATCCTAGCCTTGGGGGGTCAGTATGAGCAGTTCTTC.

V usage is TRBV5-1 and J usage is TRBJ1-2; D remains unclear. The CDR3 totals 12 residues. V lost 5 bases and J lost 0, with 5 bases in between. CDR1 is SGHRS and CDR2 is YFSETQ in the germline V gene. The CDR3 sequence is CASSPANYGYTF. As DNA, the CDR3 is TGCGCCAGCAGTCCAGCTAACTATGGCTACACCTTC.

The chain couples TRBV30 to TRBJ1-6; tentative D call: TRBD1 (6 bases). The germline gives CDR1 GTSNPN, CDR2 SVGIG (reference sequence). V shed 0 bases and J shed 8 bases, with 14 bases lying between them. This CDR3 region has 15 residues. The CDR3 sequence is CAWSVGQGYDSPLHF. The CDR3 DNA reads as TGTGCCTGGAGTGTGGGCCAGGGGTATGATTCACCCCTCCACTTT.

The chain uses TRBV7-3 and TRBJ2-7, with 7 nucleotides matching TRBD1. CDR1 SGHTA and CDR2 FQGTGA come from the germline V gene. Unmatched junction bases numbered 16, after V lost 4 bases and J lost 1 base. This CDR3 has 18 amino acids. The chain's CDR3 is CASSSQYQDRFRSYEQYF. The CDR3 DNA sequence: TGTGCCAGCAGCTCTCAATATCAGGACAGGTTCCGTTCCTACGAGCAGTACTTC.

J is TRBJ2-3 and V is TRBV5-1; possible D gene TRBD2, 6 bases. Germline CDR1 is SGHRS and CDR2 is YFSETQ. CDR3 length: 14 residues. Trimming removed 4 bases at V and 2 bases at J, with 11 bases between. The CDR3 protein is CASSTGGFTDTQYF. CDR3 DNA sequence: TGCGCCAGCAGCACCGGGGGATTCACAGATACGCAGTATTTT. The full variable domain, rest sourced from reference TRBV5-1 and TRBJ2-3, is KAGVTQTPRYLIKTRGQQVTLSCSPISGHRSVSWYQQTPGQGLQFLFEYFSETQRNKGNFPGRFSGRQFSNSRSEMNVSTLELGDSALYLCASSTGGFTDTQYFGPGTRLTVL.

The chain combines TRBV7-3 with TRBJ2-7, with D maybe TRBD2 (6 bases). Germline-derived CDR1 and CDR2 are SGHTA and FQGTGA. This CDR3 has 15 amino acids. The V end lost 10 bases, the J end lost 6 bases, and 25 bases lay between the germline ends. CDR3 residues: CATYQPGLTPTEQYF. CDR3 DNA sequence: TGTGCCACATACCAACCGGGACTGACGCCCACCGAGCAGTACTTC.

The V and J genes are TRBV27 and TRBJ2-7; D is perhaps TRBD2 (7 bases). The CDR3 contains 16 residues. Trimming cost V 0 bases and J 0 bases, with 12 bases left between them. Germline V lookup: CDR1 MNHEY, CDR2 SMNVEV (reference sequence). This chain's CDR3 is CASSLSPGGLSYEQYF. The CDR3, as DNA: TGTGCCAGCAGTTTATCCCCCGGGGGGCTCTCCTACGAGCAGTACTTC.

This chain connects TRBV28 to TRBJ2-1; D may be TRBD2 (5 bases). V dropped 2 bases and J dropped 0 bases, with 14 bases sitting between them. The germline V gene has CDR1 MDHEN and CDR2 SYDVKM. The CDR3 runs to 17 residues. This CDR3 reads CASSLVERVGSYNEQFF. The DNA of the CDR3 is TGTGCCAGCAGTTTAGTCGAGAGGGTCGGCTCCTACAATGAGCAGTTCTTC.

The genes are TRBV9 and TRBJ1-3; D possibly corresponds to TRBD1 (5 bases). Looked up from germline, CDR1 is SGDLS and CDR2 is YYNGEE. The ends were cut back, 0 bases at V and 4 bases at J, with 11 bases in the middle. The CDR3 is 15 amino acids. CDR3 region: CASSVDQGWGNTIYF. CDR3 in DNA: TGTGCCAGCAGCGTAGATCAGGGTTGGGGAAACACCATATATTTT.